This TCR beta chain was recorded in a study of T cell responses to AZD1222 COVID-19 vaccine. Profiled with immunoSEQ multiplex PCR; TCRdb holds only in-frame clones, not every one. The data contain 100,000 to 150,000 clones, 70% to 90% of them singletons. Germline CDR1 is SGDLS and CDR2 is YYNGEE. This CDR3 has 17 residues. V dropped 4 bases and J dropped 4; count of bases not matched to a gene: 13. The TCR originated in an adult who received the AZD1222 COVID-19 vaccine. The chain employs TRBV9 and TRBJ2-2, with 7 bases matching TRBD2. Sequences were derived from peripheral blood, sampled 28 days after the second AZD1222 dose. The CDR3 reads CASSSTGRGRGTGELFF. The CDR3 bases are TGTGCCAGCAGCTCCACCGGGCGGGGGAGAGGCACCGGGGAGCTGTTTTTT.